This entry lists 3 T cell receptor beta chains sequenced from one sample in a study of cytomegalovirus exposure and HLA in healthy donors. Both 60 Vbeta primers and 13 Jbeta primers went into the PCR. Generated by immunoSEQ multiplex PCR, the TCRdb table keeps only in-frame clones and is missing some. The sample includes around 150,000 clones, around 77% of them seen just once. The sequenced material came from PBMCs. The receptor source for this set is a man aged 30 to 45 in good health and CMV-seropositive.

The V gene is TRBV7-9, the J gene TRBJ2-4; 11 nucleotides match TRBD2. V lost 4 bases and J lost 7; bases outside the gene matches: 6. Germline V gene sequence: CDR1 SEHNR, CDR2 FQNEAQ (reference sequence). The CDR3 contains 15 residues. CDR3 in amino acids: CASSSIAGGYNIQYF. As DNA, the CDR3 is TGTGCCAGCAGCTCTATAGCGGGGGGGTACAACATTCAGTACTTC.

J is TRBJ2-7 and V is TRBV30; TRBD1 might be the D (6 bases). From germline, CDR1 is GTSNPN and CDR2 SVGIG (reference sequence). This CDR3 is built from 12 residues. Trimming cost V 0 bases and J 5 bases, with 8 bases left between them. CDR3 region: CAWSVRGHEQYF. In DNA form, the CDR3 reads TGTGCCTGGAGTGTCAGGGGCCACGAGCAGTACTTC.

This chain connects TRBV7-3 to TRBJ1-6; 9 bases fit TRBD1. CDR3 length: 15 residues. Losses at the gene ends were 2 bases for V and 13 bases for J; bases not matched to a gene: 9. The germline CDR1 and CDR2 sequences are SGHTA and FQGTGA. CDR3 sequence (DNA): TGTGCCAGCAGCTTATCCGGGACAGGGAATAGTCCCCTCCACTTT. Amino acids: CASSLSGTGNSPLHF.